This note documents a single T cell receptor beta chain sequence. The antigen is unknown. V was cut by 9 bases and J by 5 bases, with 5 bases left in between. The CDR3 spans 10 residues. The germline V gene encodes CDR1 LNHDA and CDR2 SQIVND (reference sequence). The PCR employed 60 Vbeta primers together with 13 Jbeta primers. Per the original data handling: Unique TCR beta chains numbered approximately 80 million in a later analysis, with roughly 9.9 million shared. Sequenced by immunoSEQ multiplex PCR; TCRdb stores in-frame clones only, minus some. V and J calls and clone size are copied from that table; D and trimming were computed from the DNA. Its listing shows 100,000 to 150,000 clones. These data belong to a study of cytomegalovirus exposure and HLA in healthy donors. Study-wide points: TCR beta V- and J-gene trimming was later associated with a missense DCLRE1C variant. Specific recognition of CMV antigens was confirmed in vitro for a few chains (all CMV-associated). An apparent linkage of common viral pathogens to several of the most significant clusters emerged in a later analysis.

The sequenced material came from PBMCs. This clonotype was sampled from a man in his late teens or twenties in good health and CMV-seronegative. The rearrangement joins TRBV19 to TRBJ1-5; no definite D call. The CDR3 nucleotides are TGTGCCAGCAATTATCAGCCCCAGCATTTT. Protein product: CASNYQPQHF.